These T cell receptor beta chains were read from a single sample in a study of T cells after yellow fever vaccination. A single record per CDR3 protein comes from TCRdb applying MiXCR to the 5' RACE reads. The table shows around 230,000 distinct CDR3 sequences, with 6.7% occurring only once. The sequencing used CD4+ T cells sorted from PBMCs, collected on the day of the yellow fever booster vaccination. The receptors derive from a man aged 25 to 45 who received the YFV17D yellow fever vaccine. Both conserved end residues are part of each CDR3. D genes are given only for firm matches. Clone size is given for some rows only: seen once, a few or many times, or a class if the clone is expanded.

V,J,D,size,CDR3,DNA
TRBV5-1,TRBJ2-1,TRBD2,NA,CASSVGTSNEQFF,TGCGCCAGCAGCGTTGGGACTAGCAATGAGCAGTTCTTC
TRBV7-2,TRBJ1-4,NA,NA,CASSKRGPANEKLFF,TGTGCCAGCAGCAAGAGGGGCCCAGCTAATGAAAAACTGTTTTTT
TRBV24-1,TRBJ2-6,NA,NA,CATSSRGRGANVLTF,TGTGCCACCAGCTCCAGGGGCAGAGGGGCCAACGTCCTGACTTTC
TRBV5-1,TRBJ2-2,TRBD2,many,CASSQSSGRTTGELFF,TGCGCCAGCAGTCAGTCTAGCGGGAGGACCACCGGGGAGCTGTTTTTT
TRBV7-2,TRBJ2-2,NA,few,CASSLYQGGYTGELFF,TGTGCCAGCAGCTTATACCAGGGGGGTTACACCGGGGAGCTGTTTTTT
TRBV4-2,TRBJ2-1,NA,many,CASSQDPSRGSYNEQFF,TGTGCCAGCAGCCAAGATCCCAGCAGGGGCTCCTACAATGAGCAGTTCTTC
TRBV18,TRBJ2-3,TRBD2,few,CASSRDYRSTDTQYF,TGTGCCAGCTCACGGGACTACCGTAGCACAGATACGCAGTATTTT
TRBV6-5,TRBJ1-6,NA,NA,CASRKGRQVHNSPLHF,TGTGCCAGCAGAAAGGGACGACAGGTCCATAATTCACCCCTCCACTTT
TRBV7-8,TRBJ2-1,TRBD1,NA,CASSLSGGTGNHNEQFF,TGTGCCAGCAGCTTATCTGGCGGGACAGGGAACCACAATGAGCAGTTCTTC
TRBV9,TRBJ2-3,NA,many,CASSGWTDLTDTQYF,TGTGCCAGCAGCGGATGGACAGACCTCACAGATACGCAGTATTTT
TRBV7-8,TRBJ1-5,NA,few,CASSPVREQAQPQHF,TGTGCCAGCAGCCCCGTGAGGGAGCAGGCTCAGCCCCAGCATTTT
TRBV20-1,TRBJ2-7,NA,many,CSARDQGYEQYF,TGCAGTGCTAGAGATCAGGGGTACGAGCAGTACTTC
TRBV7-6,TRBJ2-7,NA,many,CASSPTTGTAYEQYF,TGTGCCAGCAGCCCAACGACCGGGACGGCCTACGAGCAGTACTTC
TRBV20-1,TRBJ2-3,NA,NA,CSAEEVDTQYF,TGCAGTGCGGAGGAGGTAGATACGCAGTATTTT
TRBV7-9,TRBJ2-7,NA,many,CASSSTDSSYEQYF,TGTGCCAGCAGCTCCACGGACAGCTCCTACGAGCAGTACTTC
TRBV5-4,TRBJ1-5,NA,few,CASSLGGDSNQPQHF,TGTGCCAGCAGCTTGGGGGGGGATAGCAATCAGCCCCAGCATTTT
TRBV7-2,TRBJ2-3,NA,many,CASSLRGDGSADTQYF,TGTGCCAGCAGCTTACGGGGTGACGGGAGCGCAGATACGCAGTATTTT
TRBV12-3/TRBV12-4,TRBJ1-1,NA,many,CASSVNTEAFF,TGTGCCAGCAGTGTCAACACTGAAGCTTTCTTT
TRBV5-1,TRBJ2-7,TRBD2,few,CASSLEAAGETEQYF,TGCGCCAGCAGCTTGGAGGCAGCGGGAGAGACCGAGCAGTACTTC
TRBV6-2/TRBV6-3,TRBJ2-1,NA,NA,CASSSRRTKDIDVQFF,TGTGCCAGCAGTTCCCGGCGGACCAAGGACATCGATGTGCAGTTCTTC
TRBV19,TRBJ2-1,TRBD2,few,CASSMTQREGQFF,TGTGCCAGTAGTATGACACAGCGGGAAGGGCAGTTCTTC
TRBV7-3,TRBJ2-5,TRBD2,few,CASSLIGGRAQETQYF,TGTGCCAGCAGCTTAATAGGCGGGAGGGCCCAAGAGACCCAGTACTTC
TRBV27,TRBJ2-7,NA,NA,CASSTGPEQYF,TGTGCCAGCAGTACCGGACCTGAGCAGTACTTC
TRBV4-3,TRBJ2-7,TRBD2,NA,CASSQRASGTYEQYF,TGCGCCAGCAGCCAACGGGCTAGCGGGACCTACGAGCAGTACTTC
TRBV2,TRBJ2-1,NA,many,CASSHRELYNEQFF,TGTGCCAGCAGTCACCGGGAGCTCTACAATGAGCAGTTCTTC
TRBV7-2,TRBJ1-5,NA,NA,CASSYQGLGQPQHF,TGTGCCAGCAGCTATCAAGGACTTGGTCAGCCCCAGCATTTT
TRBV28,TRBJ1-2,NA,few,CASSLEGSGGYTF,TGTGCCAGCAGTTTGGAGGGCTCGGGGGGCTACACCTTC
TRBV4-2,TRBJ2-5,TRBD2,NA,CASSQLYGTSGRLETQYF,TGTGCCAGCAGCCAACTATATGGGACTAGCGGGAGGCTAGAGACCCAGTACTTC
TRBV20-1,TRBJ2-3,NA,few,CSARSDTQYF,TGCAGTGCAAGAAGTGATACGCAGTATTTT
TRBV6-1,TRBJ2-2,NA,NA,CASRNRWPGELFF,TGTGCCAGCAGGAACAGGTGGCCCGGGGAGCTGTTTTTT
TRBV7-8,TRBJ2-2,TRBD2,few,CASSSRLAGGPGTGELFF,TGTGCCAGCAGCTCGCGACTAGCGGGAGGGCCGGGCACCGGGGAGCTGTTTTTT
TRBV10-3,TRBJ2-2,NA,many,CAITAGWGASTGELFF,TGTGCCATCACCGCCGGATGGGGCGCGAGCACCGGGGAGCTGTTTTTT
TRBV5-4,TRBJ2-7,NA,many,CASSSQSRDSYEQYF,TGTGCCAGCAGCTCCCAGTCCCGAGACTCCTACGAGCAGTACTTC
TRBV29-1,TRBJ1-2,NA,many,CSVGGRNRVDGYTF,TGCAGCGTTGGGGGTCGGAACAGGGTAGACGGCTACACCTTC
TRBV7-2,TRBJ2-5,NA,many,CASSARMGETQYF,TGTGCCAGCAGCGCCAGGATGGGGGAGACCCAGTACTTC